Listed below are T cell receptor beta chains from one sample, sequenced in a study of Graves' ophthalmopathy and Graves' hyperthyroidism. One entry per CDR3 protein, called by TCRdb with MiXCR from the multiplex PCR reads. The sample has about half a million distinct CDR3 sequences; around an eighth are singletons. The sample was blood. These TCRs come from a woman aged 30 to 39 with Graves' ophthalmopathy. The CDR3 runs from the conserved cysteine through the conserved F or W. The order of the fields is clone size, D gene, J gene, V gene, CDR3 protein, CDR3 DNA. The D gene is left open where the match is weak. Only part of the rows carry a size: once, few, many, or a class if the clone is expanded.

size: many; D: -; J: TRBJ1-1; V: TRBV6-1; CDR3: CASREEDPGMGAFF; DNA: TGTGCCAGCAGAGAAGAGGACCCTGGAATGGGAGCTTTCTTT
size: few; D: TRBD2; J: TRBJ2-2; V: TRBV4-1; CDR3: CASSFPTGGSGELFF; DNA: TGCGCCAGCAGCTTCCCGACGGGGGGGTCCGGGGAGCTGTTTTTT
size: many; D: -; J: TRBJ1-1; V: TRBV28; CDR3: CASSGHTNTEAFF; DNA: TGTGCCAGCAGTGGACATACGAACACTGAAGCTTTCTTT
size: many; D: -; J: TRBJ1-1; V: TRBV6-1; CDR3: CASSAANTEAFF; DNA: TGTGCCAGCAGTGCGGCGAACACTGAAGCTTTCTTT
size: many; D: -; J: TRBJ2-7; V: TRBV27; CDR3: CASSLFSPPSNYEQYF; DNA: TGTGCCAGCAGTTTATTTTCGCCCCCCAGCAACTACGAGCAGTACTTC
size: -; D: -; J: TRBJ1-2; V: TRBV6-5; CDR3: CASSFRGGVDYGYTF; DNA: TGTGCCAGCAGTTTTCGGGGGGGAGTTGACTATGGCTACACCTTC
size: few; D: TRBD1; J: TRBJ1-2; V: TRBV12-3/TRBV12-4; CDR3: CASDRQGARGYTF; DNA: TGTGCCAGCGATCGACAGGGGGCGAGGGGCTACACCTTC
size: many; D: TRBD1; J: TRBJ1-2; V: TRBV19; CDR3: CASSSYPTGAYGYTF; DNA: TGTGCCAGTAGTTCCTACCCGACAGGGGCGTATGGCTACACCTTC
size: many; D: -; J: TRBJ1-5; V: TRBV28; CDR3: CASSPLRGESNQPQHF; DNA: TGTGCCAGCAGTCCCCTGAGGGGAGAGAGCAATCAGCCCCAGCATTTT
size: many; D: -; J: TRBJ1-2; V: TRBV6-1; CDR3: CASRKPTGGYTF; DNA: TGTGCCAGCAGAAAACCTACGGGGGGCTACACCTTC
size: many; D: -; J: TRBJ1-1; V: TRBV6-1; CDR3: CASSVVRAWLNTEAFF; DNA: TGTGCCAGCAGTGTGGTCCGGGCCTGGTTGAACACTGAAGCTTTCTTT
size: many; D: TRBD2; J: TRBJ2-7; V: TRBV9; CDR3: CASSVDWRGIYEQYF; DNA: TGTGCCAGCAGCGTAGATTGGCGGGGGATCTACGAGCAGTACTTC
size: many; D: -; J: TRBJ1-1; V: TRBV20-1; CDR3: CSARRTVDTEAFF; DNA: TGCAGTGCTCGCAGGACGGTGGACACTGAAGCTTTCTTT
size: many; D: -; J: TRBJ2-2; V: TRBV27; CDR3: CASSLFTGVRTGELFF; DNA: TGTGCCAGCAGTTTATTCACGGGGGTTCGCACCGGGGAGCTGTTTTTT
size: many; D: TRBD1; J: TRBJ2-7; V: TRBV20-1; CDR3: CSGRDREVEQYF; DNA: TGCAGTGGCCGGGACAGGGAGGTCGAGCAGTACTTC
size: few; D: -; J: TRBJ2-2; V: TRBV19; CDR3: CATPKVLFF; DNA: TGTGCCACCCCGAAGGTGCTGTTTTTT
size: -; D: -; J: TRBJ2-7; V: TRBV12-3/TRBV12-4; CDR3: CASSLAGEAHEQYF; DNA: TGTGCCAGCAGTTTGGCAGGGGAGGCCCACGAGCAGTACTTC
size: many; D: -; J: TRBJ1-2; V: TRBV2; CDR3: CASLNNYGYTF; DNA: TGTGCCAGCCTGAATAACTATGGCTACACCTTC
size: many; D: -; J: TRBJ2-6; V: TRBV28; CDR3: CASSLDRISGANVLTF; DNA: TGTGCCAGCAGTCTAGACAGGATCTCTGGGGCCAACGTCCTGACTTTC
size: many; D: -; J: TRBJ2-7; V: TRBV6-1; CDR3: CASRVLAREQYF; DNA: TGTGCCAGCAGGGTTTTGGCGCGCGAGCAGTACTTC
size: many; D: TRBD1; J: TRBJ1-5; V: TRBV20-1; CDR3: CSYGGRGMNQPQHF; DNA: TGCAGTTATGGGGGCAGGGGGATGAATCAGCCCCAGCATTTT
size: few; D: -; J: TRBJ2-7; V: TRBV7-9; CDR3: CASSLGQGNLGEQYF; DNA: TGTGCCAGCAGCTTAGGGCAGGGGAACCTAGGCGAGCAGTACTTC
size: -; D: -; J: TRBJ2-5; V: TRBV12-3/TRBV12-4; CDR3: CASSAEWGLETQYF; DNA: TGTGCCAGCAGTGCCGAGTGGGGGTTGGAGACCCAGTACTTC
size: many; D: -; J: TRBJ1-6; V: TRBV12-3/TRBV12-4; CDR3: CASSFIGRENSPLHF; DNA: TGTGCCAGCAGTTTTATAGGACGGGAAAATTCACCCCTCCACTTT
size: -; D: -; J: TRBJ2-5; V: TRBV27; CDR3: CASSLSPRAQETQYF; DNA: TGTGCCAGCAGTTTATCGCCCAGGGCTCAAGAGACCCAGTACTTC
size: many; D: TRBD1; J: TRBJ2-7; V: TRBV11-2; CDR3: CASSLVRGQDLYEQYF; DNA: TGTGCCAGCAGCTTAGTCAGGGGACAGGACCTCTACGAGCAGTACTTC
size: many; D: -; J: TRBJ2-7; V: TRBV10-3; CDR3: CAISESIRRFTYEQYF; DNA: TGTGCCATCAGTGAGTCTATTCGCAGATTTACCTACGAGCAGTACTTC
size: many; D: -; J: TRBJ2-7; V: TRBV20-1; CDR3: CSARGSGNSYEQYF; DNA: TGCAGTGCTAGGGGGAGCGGCAACTCCTACGAGCAGTACTTC
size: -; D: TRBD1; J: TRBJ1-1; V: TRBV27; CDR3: CASSSPGTGVSEAFF; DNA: TGTGCCAGCAGTTCCCCCGGGACAGGGGTGAGTGAAGCTTTCTTT
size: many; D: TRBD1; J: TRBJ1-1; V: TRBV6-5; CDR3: CASSTTGGFTEAFF; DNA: TGTGCCAGCAGTACTACAGGGGGCTTCACTGAAGCTTTCTTT
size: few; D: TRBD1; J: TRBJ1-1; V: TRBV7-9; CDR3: CASSLWTGVKTEAFF; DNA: TGTGCCAGCAGCCTCTGGACAGGGGTGAAAACTGAAGCTTTCTTT
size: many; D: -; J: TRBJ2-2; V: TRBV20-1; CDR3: CSVREGRDTGELFF; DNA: TGCAGTGTCAGAGAGGGGAGAGACACCGGGGAGCTGTTTTTT
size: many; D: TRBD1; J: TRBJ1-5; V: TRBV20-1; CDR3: CSALDRGNQPQHF; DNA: TGCAGTGCTCTTGACAGGGGGAATCAGCCCCAGCATTTT
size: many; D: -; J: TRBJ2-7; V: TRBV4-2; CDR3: CASSQDVSEQYF; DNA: TGTGCCAGCAGCCAAGATGTTTCCGAGCAGTACTTC
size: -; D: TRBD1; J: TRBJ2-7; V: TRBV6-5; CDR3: CASSYPDRAGYEQYF; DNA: TGTGCCAGCAGTTACCCGGACAGGGCTGGGTACGAGCAGTACTTC
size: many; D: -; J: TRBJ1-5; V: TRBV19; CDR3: CASSPPGRLNQPQHF; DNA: TGTGCCAGTAGTCCCCCAGGACGGTTGAATCAGCCCCAGCATTTT
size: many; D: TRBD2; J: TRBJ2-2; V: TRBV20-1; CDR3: CSADGLAGGNTGELFF; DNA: TGCAGTGCTGACGGACTAGCGGGAGGAAACACCGGGGAGCTGTTTTTT
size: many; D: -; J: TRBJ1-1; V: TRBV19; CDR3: CASSLGTLEAFF; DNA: TGTGCCAGTAGTCTGGGGACACTGGAAGCTTTCTTT
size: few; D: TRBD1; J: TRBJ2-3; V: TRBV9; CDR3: CASSVQGADTDTQYF; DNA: TGTGCCAGCAGCGTGCAGGGGGCTGACACAGATACGCAGTATTTT
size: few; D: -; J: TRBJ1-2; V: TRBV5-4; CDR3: CASSFDAVVQRNGYTF; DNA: TGTGCCAGCAGCTTTGACGCGGTCGTCCAGCGAAACGGCTACACCTTC